This T cell receptor (beta chain) was sequenced in a study of blood T cell repertoires in COVID-19. Looking at the study overall: Acute and convalescent COVID-19 specimens originated in the United States, Italy and Spain. Nucleic acid was either cDNA or gDNA, and it came from T cells, B-cell-depleted T cells, or PBMCs.

V shed 0 bases and J 7 bases; nucleotides not matched to a gene: 13. The CDR3 totals 18 residues. The germline gives CDR1 SGHKS, CDR2 YYEKEE (reference sequence). Profiled with immunoSEQ multiplex PCR; TCRdb holds only in-frame clones, not every one. Of under 200,000 clones in the sample, about 83% were seen once. Exposed participants encountered a COVID-19 case during the 2 weeks preceding study entry. The specimen sequenced was PBMCs or T cells enriched from blood (not recorded which). This receptor was identified in a woman in her 30s who had been exposed to COVID-19. The chain carries TRBV5-5 and TRBJ1-6, with 7 bases identical to TRBD1. CDR3 region: CASSLGLGTEERNSPLHF. The CDR3 nucleotides read TGTGCCAGCAGCTTGGGGTTAGGGACAGAGGAGAGGAATTCACCCCTCCACTTT.